Sequencing of this TCR beta chain was carried out in a study of PD-L1 blockade in urothelial cancer. In the study overall: Patients arrived having already received 0 to 3 prior chemotherapy regimens.

Regarding time point: pretreatment peripheral blood. J lost 3 bases, V lost 4 bases, and 5 bases had no gene match. CDR3 length: 14 amino acids. In germline, CDR1 is SGHNT, CDR2 YYREEE (reference sequence). This clone came up a few times. The investigators introduced synthetic TCR analog templates into each PCR as spikes. Some clones are missing from TCRdb's copy, which holds only in-frame ones; the method was immunoSEQ multiplex PCR. The table includes over 100,000 clones, around 84% detected once. This chain connects TRBV5-4 to TRBJ1-1, with 8 nucleotides matching TRBD1. The TCR sequence derives from a man aged 50 to 59 with urothelial cancer. This specimen was PBMCs, taken around atezolizumab (anti-PD-L1) treatment. CDR3 DNA sequence: TGTGCCAGCAGCCAGACAGGGGCGGACACTGAAGCTTTCTTT. Its protein product is CASSQTGADTEAFF.